These 8 T cell receptor beta chains came from one sample sequenced in a study of blood T cells in healthy people across ages. Primers used in a second PCR of about 6 to 12 cycles were a sample-barcoded 5' primer and a J-beta primer mix. Via MiXCR, TCRdb re-called the 5' RACE reads, giving one row per CDR3 protein. The table lists some 860,000 distinct CDR3 sequences, roughly three fifths of them singletons. Sequencing was performed on blood. These receptors were obtained from a man between 35 and 55 years old in good health.

In this sample, this clonotype turned up a few times. The chain couples TRBV7-9 to TRBJ2-1; 7 bases agree with TRBD1. Germline V gene data show CDR1 as SEHNR and CDR2 as FQNEAQ (reference sequence). The CDR3 contains 13 residues. Germline trimming cut 7 bases from V and 6 bases from J; bases unmatched to any gene: 6. CDR3 in amino acids: CASNPYRGNEQFF. The DNA of the CDR3 is TGTGCCAGCAATCCTTACAGGGGCAATGAGCAGTTCTTC.

The rearrangement joins TRBV4-3 to TRBJ2-7; no clear D gene. Germline loops: CDR1 LGHNA, CDR2 YSLEER. Trimming removed 0 bases from V and 3 bases from J, with 6 bases in between. The CDR3 runs 13 residues. CDR3 loop: CASSQEVRYEQYF. CDR3 bases: TGCGCCAGCAGCCAAGAAGTGCGCTACGAGCAGTACTTC.

This clonotype was detected only once. The V gene is TRBV6-2 or TRBV6-3, the J gene TRBJ2-3; 11 positions agree with TRBD2. There are 18 residues in the CDR3. Germline loops: CDR1 MNHEY, CDR2 SVGEGT. The junction had 9 bases not matched to a gene; V was cut back by 2 bases and J by 2 bases. CDR3 in DNA: TGTGCCAGCAGTTACACCAGACTAGCGGGACGGGACACAGATACGCAGTATTTT. Translating gives CASSYTRLAGRDTDTQYF.

V is TRBV7-9 and J is TRBJ1-1; 9 nucleotides line up with TRBD1. The CDR3 runs to 15 residues. V was clipped by 4 bases and J by 10 bases; unmatched bases: 13. CDR1 and CDR2 (germline): SEHNR, FQNEAQ (reference sequence). CDR3 sequence: CASSSSGTGNRGAFF. For the CDR3, the DNA is TGTGCCAGCAGCTCTTCCGGGACAGGGAATAGGGGAGCTTTCTTT.

This clonotype has a handful of counts. The chain couples TRBV6-1 to TRBJ1-5, with no clear D. Between the trimmed V and J ends, which lost 0 bases and 0 bases, there was a span of 9 bases. CDR1 and CDR2 from the germline V gene are MNHNS and SASEGT. The CDR3 consists of 16 residues. The CDR3 reads CASSEAGQVSNQPQHF. CDR3 in DNA: TGTGCCAGCAGTGAAGCAGGTCAGGTTAGCAATCAGCCCCAGCATTTT.

This clonotype has just a few counts. The V call is TRBV20-1, the J call TRBJ2-3; TRBD1 is a possible D gene (5 bases). The germline gives CDR1 DFQATT, CDR2 SNEGSKA (reference sequence). V was cut by 6 bases and J by 0 bases, with 22 bases left in between. This CDR3 has 17 residues. For the CDR3, the DNA is TGCAGTGCCACCCAGGGCAGAGCGAGCCCTAGCACAGATACGCAGTATTTT. Amino acid sequence: CSATQGRASPSTDTQYF.

The gene calls are TRBV25-1 and TRBJ2-7; D ambiguous. The CDR3 is 13 residues long. V was trimmed by 4 bases and J by 5 bases, leaving 12 bases between them. From germline, CDR1 is MGHDK and CDR2 SYGVNS. CDR3 bases: TGTGCCAGCAGTGCCCATGGGTTCCACGAGCAGTACTTC. It encodes CASSAHGFHEQYF.

This sequence joins TRBV4-3 and TRBJ2-1; D is uncertain. The end of the DNA fits TRBJ2-7 better, so the J call may be wrong. The germline gives CDR1 LGHNA, CDR2 YSLEER. The CDR3 totals 15 residues. The CDR3 protein is CASSQDWAEYNEQYF. As DNA, the CDR3 is TGCGCCAGCAGCCAAGATTGGGCGGAGTACAATGAGCAGTACTTC.